Listed here is a single T cell receptor beta chain. This sample was taken from a study of shared clonotypes between healthy human individuals. Only in-frame clones appear in the TCRdb table, and some are missing; sequencing was by immunoSEQ multiplex PCR. The table shows around 580,000 clones, with 95% to 98% occurring only once. CD8 cells classed as naive were CD45RO-negative and positively selected for CCR7, excluding terminally differentiated effector memory CD45RA+ cells. This CDR3 has 14 residues. Per germline, CDR1 LNHDA and CDR2 SQIVND (reference sequence). Trimming cost V 6 bases and J 3 bases; bases outside gene matches: 3.

The chain joins TRBV19 to TRBJ2-7; 12 positions match TRBD2. Material for sequencing was naive CD8+ T cells sorted from blood. This sequence originates from a man younger than 40 in good health. CDR3 region: CASRLTSGSYEQYF. The DNA of the CDR3 is TGTGCCAGTAGATTGACTAGCGGGAGCTACGAGCAGTACTTC.